Reported below is one T cell receptor beta chain. The antigen is not known. TCRdb re-derived calls from the reads in MiXCR, one entry per CDR3 protein. Altogether approximately 170,000 distinct CDR3 sequences are present, roughly a sixth being singletons, with the ten largest covering approximately 19%. The ends lost 3 bases at V and 4 bases at J; junction bases unmatched: 6. Per the germline V gene, CDR1 is MRHNA and CDR2 is SNTAGT. There are 15 residues in the CDR3. This record comes from a study of T cell repertoires in cytomegalovirus infection. Study context: An indication of both CMV infection and matching HLA type came from public TCR beta signatures.

Study observations and caveats: Accumulated public TCR beta family frequency recognized individuals carrying CMV together with the relevant HLA.

Sample: CD8+ T cells from PBMCs. The V call is TRBV6-4, the J call TRBJ2-1; 7 nucleotides line up with TRBD2. This sequence was found in a human donor in good health (CMV status not recorded). Some clones in this sample may be carry-over from other donors' samples. The CDR3 DNA is TGTGCCAGCAGTGAAGTGGGGGGGGAATACAATGAGCAGTTCTTC. Translating gives CASSEVGGEYNEQFF.